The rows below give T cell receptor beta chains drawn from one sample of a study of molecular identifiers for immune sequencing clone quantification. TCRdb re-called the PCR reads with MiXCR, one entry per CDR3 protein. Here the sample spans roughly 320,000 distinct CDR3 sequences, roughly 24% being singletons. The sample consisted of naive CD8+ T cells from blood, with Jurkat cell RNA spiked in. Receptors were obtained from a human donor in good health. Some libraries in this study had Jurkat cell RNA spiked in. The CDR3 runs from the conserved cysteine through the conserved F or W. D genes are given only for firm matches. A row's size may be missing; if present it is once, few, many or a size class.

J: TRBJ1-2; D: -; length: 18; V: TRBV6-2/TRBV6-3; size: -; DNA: TGTGCCAGCAGTTATCGGACGGAGCCTGTCCCGAACTCCTATGGCTACGCCTTC; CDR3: CASSYRTEPVPNSYGYAF
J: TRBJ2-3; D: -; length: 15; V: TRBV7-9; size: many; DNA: TGTGCCAGCAGCACCATTGGACGGTCCACAGATACGCAGTATTTT; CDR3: CASSTIGRSTDTQYF
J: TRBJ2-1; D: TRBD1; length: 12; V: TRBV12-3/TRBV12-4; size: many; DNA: TGTGCCAGCAGTTTAGGGGACAGGTCGAAGTTCTTC; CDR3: CASSLGDRSKFF
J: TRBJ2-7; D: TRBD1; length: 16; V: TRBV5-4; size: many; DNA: TGTGCCAGCAGCTTGGAGGTGACAGGGGTGCCAGACGAGCAGTACTTC; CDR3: CASSLEVTGVPDEQYF
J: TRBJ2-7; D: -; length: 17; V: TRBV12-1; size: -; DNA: TGTGCCAGCAGCTTGGGATCAAGGGGACAGGGGAACTACGAGCAGTACTTC; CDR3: CASSLGSRGQGNYEQYF
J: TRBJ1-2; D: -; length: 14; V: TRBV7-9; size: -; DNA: TGTGCCAGCAGCCCGGACTGCGTCGCCTATGGCTACACCTTC; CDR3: CASSPDCVAYGYTF
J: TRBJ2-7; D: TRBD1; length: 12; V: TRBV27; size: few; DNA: TGTGCCTGCGGACAGGGGCTGTACGAGCAGTACTTC; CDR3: CACGQGLYEQYF
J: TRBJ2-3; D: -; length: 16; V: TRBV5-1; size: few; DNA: TGCGCCAGCAGCTTGGTGGGCGGTCCGTTGGCGGATACGCAGTATTTT; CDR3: CASSLVGGPLADTQYF
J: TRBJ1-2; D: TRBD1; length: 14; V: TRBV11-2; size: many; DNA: TGTGCCAGCAGCCAGGGGGGCACTCCCCATGGCTACACCTTC; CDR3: CASSQGGTPHGYTF
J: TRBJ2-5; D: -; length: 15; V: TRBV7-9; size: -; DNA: TGTGCCAGCAGCTTAGTAGGTCTCTCGGCGGAGACCCAGTACTTC; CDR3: CASSLVGLSAETQYF
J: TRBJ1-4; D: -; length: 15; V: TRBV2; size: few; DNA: TGTGCCAGCAGTGAAGTCCCGGGACACGATGAAATACTGTTTTTT; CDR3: CASSEVPGHDEILFF
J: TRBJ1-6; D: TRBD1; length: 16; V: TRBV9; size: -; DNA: TGTGCCAGCAGCGGGACCCAGGGGGATATAAATTCACCCCTCCACTTT; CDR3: CASSGTQGDINSPLHF
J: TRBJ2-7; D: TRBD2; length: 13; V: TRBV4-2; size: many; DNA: TGTGCCAGCAGCGATAGCGGGGCCTACGAGCAGTACTTC; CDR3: CASSDSGAYEQYF
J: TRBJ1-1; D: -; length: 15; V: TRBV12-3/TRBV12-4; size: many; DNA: TGTGCCAGCAGTCCGGGGAGTGGGTTCGACACTGAAGCTTTCTTT; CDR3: CASSPGSGFDTEAFF
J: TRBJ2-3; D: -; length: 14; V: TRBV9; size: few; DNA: TGTGCCAGCAGCGTAGATTTCCTAGCGGATACGCAGTATTTT; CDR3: CASSVDFLADTQYF
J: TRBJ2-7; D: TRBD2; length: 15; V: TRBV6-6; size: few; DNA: TGTGCCAGCAGTTACTCTAGCGGGGGCTACTACGAGCAGTACTTC; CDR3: CASSYSSGGYYEQYF
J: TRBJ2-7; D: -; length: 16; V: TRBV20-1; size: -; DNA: TGCAGTGCTAGAGATGGGGCAGGGAGTGGTGTCTACGAGCAGTACTTC; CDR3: CSARDGAGSGVYEQYF
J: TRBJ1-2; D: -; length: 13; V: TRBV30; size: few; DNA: TGTGCCTGGAGTGAAGACCCCGTTTGGCACTACACCTTC; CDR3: CAWSEDPVWHYTF
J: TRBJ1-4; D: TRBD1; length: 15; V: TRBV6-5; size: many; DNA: TGTGCCAGCAGCCGAACGACAGGGGAGTATGAAAAACTGTTTTTT; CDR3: CASSRTTGEYEKLFF
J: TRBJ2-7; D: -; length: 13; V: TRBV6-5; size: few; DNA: TGTGCCAGCAGTTACTCTCACTACTACGAGCAGTACTTC; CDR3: CASSYSHYYEQYF
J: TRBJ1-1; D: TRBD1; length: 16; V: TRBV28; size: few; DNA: TGTGCCAGCAGTTTGGTCATCGGACAGGGGATCACTGAAGCTTTCTTT; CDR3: CASSLVIGQGITEAFF
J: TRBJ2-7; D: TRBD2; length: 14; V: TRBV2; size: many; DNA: TGTGCCAGCAGTTCAAGACTAGCCCCCCGCGAGCAGTACTTC; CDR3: CASSSRLAPREQYF
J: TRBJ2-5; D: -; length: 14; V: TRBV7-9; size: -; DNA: TGTGCCAGCAGCTTCGGACAGATTCAAGAGACCCAGTACTTC; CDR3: CASSFGQIQETQYF
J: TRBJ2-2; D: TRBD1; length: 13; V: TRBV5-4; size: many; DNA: TGTGCCAGCAGTCTGGACAGGGCTGGGGAGCTGTTTTTT; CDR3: CASSLDRAGELFF
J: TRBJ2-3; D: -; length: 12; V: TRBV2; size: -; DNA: TGTGCCAGCGAAGGGATTAGGGATACGCAGTATTTT; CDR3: CASEGIRDTQYF
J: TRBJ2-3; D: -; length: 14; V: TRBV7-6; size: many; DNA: TGTGCCAGCAGCTTGGGGTACCTAGTAGATACGCAGTATTTT; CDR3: CASSLGYLVDTQYF